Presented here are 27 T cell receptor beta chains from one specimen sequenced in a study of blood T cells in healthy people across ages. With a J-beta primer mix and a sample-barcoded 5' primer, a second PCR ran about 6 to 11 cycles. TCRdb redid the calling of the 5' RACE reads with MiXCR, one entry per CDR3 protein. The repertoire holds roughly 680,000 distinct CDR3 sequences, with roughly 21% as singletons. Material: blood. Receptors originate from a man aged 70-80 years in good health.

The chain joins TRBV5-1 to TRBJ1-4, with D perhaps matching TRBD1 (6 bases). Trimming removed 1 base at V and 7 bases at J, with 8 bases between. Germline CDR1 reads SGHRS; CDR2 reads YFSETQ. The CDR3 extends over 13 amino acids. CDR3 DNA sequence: TGCGCCAGCAGCTTGCAGGGGTCTGAAAAACTGTTTTTT. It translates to CASSLQGSEKLFF. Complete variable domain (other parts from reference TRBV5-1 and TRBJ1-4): KAGVTQTPRYLIKTRGQQVTLSCSPISGHRSVSWYQQTPGQGLQFLFEYFSETQRNKGNFPGRFSGRQFSNSRSEMNVSTLELGDSALYLCASSLQGSEKLFFGSGTQLSVL.

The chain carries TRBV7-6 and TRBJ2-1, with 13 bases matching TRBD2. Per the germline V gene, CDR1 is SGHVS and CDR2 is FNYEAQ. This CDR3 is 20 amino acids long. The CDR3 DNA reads TGTGTCGGCAGCTTGCCGACTAGCGGGAGGCATGTTGCCTCCTACAATGAGCAGTTCTTC. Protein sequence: CVGSLPTSGRHVASYNEQFF.

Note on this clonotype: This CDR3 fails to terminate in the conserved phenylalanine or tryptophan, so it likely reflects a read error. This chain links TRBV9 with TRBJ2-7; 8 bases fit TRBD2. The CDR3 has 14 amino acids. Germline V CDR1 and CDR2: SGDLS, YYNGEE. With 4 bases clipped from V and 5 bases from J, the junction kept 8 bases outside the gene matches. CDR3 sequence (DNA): TGTGCCAGCAGCCGCGGGAGGCTCTCGGACGAGCAGTACTTA. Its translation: CASSRGRLSDEQYL.

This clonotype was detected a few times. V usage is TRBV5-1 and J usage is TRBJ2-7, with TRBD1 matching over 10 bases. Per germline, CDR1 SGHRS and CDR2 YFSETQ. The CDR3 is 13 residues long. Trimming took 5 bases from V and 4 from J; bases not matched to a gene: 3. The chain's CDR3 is CASRTGGAYEQYF. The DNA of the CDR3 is TGCGCCAGCAGGACAGGGGGCGCTTACGAGCAGTACTTC. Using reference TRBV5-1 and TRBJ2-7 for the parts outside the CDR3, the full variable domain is KAGVTQTPRYLIKTRGQQVTLSCSPISGHRSVSWYQQTPGQGLQFLFEYFSETQRNKGNFPGRFSGRQFSNSRSEMNVSTLELGDSALYLCASRTGGAYEQYFGPGTRLTVT.

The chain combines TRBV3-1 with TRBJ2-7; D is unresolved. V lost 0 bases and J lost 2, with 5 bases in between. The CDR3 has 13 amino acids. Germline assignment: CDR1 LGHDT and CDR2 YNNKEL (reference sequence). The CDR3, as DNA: TGTGCCAGCAGCCAAGAATCGGCCTACGAGCAGTACTTC. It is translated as CASSQESAYEQYF.

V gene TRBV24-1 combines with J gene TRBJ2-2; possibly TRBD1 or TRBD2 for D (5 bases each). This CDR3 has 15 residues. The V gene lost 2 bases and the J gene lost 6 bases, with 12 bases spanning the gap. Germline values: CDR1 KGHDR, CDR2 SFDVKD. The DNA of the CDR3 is TGTGCCACCAGTGATTGGGGACGGCATGCCGGGGAGCTGTTTTTT. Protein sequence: CATSDWGRHAGELFF.

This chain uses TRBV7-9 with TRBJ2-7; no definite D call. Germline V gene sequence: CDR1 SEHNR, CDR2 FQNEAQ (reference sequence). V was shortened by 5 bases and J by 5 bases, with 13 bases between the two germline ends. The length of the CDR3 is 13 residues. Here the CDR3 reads CASSLGADNEQYF. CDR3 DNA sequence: TGTGCCAGCAGCCTCGGCGCTGACAACGAGCAGTACTTC.

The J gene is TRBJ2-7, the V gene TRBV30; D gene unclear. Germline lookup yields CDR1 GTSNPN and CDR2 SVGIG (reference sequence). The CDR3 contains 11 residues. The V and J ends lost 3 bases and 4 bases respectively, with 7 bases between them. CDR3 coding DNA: TGTGCCTGGAGGTCAGTTTACGAGCAGTACTTC. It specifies CAWRSVYEQYF.

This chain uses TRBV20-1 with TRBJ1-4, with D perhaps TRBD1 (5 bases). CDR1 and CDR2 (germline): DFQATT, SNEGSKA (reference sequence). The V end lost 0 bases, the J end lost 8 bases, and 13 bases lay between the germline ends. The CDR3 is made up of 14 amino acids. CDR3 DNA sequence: TGCAGTGCTAGAGATCGAGGGGAAGGGGAAAAACTGTTTTTT. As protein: CSARDRGEGEKLFF.

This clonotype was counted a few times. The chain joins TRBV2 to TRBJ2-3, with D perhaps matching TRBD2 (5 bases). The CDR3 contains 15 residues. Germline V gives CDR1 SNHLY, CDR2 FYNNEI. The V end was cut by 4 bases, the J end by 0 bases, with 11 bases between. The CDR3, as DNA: TGTGCCAGCAGTGTGGGTCGGACTAGCACAGATACGCAGTATTTT. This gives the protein CASSVGRTSTDTQYF.

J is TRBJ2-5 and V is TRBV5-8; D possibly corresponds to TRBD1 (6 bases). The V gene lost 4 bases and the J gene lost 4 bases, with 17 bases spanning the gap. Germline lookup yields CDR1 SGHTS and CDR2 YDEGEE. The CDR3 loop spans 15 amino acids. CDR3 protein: CASSLTWGLGETQYF. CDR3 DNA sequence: TGTGCCAGCAGCCTAACCTGGGGGCTCGGAGAGACCCAGTACTTC.

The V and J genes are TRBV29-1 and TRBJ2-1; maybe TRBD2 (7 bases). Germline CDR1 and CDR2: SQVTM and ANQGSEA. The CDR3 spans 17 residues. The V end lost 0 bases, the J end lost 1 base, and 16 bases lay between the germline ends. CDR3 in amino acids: CSVEEGGRGNSYNEQFF. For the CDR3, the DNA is TGCAGCGTTGAAGAGGGGGGGAGGGGGAATTCCTACAATGAGCAGTTCTTC.

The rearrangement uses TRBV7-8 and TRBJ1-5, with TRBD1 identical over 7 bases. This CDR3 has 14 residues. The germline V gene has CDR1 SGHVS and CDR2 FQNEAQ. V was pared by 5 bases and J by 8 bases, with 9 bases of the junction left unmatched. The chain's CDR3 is CASSKQTGREPQHF. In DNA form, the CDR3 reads TGTGCCAGCAGCAAACAGACAGGGAGGGAGCCCCAGCATTTT.

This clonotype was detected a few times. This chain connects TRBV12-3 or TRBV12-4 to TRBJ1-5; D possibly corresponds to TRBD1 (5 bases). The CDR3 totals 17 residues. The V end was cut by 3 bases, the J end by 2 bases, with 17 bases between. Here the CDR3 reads CASSFRGTFRGNQPQHF. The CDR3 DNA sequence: TGTGCCAGCAGTTTCCGGGGGACTTTTCGAGGCAATCAGCCCCAGCATTTT.

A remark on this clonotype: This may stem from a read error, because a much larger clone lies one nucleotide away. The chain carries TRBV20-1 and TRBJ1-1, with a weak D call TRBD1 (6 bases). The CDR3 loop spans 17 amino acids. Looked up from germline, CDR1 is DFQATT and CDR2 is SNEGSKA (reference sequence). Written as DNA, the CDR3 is TGCAGTGATAGACCCCCTGTTGCGGGGGCTGTTAGCACTGAAGCTTTCTTT. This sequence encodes CSDRPPVAGAVSTEAFF.

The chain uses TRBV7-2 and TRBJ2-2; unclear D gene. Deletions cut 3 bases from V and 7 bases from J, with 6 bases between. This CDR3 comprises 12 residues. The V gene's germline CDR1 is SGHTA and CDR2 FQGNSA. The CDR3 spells CASSFSVGELFF. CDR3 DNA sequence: TGTGCCAGCAGCTTCTCAGTCGGGGAGCTGTTTTTT.

The CDR3, as DNA: TGCGCCAGCAGCTTGGAGGGGGCGCGCAATCAGCCCCAGCATTTT. Protein: CASSLEGARNQPQHF. V is TRBV5-1 and J is TRBJ1-5, with TRBD1 identical over 7 bases. The CDR3 spans 15 residues. After removal of 0 bases from V and 2 bases from J, the junction contained 2 bases not matched to a gene. From germline, CDR1 is SGHRS and CDR2 YFSETQ. Drawing the rest from reference TRBV5-1 and TRBJ1-5, the complete variable domain is KAGVTQTPRYLIKTRGQQVTLSCSPISGHRSVSWYQQTPGQGLQFLFEYFSETQRNKGNFPGRFSGRQFSNSRSEMNVSTLELGDSALYLCASSLEGARNQPQHFGDGTRLSIL.

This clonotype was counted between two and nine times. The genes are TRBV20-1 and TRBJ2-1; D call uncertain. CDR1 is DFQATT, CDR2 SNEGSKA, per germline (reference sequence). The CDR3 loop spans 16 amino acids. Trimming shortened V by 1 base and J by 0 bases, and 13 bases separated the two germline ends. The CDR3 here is CSARVELKSSYNEQFF. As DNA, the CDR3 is TGCAGTGCTAGAGTGGAGCTCAAGAGCTCCTACAATGAGCAGTTCTTC.

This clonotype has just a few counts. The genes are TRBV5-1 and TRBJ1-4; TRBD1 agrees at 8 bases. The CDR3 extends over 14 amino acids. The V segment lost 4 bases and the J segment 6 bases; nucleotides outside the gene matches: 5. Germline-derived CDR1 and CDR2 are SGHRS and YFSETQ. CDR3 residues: CASSPGQAYEKLFF. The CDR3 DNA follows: TGCGCCAGCAGCCCGGGACAGGCGTATGAAAAACTGTTTTTT. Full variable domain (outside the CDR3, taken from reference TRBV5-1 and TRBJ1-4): KAGVTQTPRYLIKTRGQQVTLSCSPISGHRSVSWYQQTPGQGLQFLFEYFSETQRNKGNFPGRFSGRQFSNSRSEMNVSTLELGDSALYLCASSPGQAYEKLFFGSGTQLSVL.

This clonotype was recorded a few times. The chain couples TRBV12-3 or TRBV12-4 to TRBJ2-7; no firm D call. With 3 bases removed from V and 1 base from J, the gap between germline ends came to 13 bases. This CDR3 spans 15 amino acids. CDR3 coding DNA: TGTGCCAGCAGTTTGCGTGGCAGCCCTTCCTACGAGCAGTACTTC. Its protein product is CASSLRGSPSYEQYF.

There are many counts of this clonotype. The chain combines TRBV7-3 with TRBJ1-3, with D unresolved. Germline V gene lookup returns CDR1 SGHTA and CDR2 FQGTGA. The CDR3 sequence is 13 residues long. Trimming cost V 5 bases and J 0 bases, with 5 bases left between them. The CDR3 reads CASSATSGNTIYF. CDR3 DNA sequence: TGTGCCAGCAGCGCGACCTCTGGAAACACCATATATTTT.

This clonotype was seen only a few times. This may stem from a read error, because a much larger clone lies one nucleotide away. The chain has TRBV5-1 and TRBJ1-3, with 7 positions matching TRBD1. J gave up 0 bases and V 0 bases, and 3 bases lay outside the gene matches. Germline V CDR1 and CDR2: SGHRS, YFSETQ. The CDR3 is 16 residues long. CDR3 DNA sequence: TGCGCCAGCAGCTTGGTGACAGGGAGCTCTGGAAACACCATATATTTT. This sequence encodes CASSLVTGSSGNTIYF.

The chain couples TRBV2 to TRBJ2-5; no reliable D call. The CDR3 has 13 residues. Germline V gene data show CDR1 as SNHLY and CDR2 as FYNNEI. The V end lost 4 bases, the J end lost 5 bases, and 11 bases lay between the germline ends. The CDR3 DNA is TGTGCCAGCAGTGGATCCAACTGGGAGACCCAGTACTTC. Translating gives CASSGSNWETQYF. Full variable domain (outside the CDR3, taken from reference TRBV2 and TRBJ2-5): EPEVTQTPSHQVTQMGQEVILRCVPISNHLYFYWYRQILGQKVEFLVSFYNNEISEKSEIFDDQFSVERPDGSNFTLKIRSTKLEDSAMYFCASSGSNWETQYFGPGTRLLVL.

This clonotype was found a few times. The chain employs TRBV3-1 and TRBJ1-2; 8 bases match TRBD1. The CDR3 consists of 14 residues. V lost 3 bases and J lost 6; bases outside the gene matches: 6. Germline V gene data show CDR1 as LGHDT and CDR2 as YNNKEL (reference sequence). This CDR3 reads CASSQNTGGNGYTF. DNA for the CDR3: TGTGCCAGCAGCCAGAATACAGGGGGTAATGGCTACACCTTC.

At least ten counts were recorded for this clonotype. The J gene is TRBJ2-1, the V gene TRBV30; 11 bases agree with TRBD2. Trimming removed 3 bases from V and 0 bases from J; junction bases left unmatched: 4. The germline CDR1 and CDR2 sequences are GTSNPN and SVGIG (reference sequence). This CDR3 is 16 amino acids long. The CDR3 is CAWRGLADLSYNEQFF. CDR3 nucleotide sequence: TGTGCCTGGAGGGGACTAGCGGATCTCTCCTACAATGAGCAGTTCTTC.

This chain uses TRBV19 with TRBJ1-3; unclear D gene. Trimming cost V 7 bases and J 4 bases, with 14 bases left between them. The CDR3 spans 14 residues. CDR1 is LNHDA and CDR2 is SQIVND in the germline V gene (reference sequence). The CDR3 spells CASNPRGLGNTIYF. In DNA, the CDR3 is TGTGCCAGTAACCCCCGCGGCTTGGGAAACACCATATATTTT.

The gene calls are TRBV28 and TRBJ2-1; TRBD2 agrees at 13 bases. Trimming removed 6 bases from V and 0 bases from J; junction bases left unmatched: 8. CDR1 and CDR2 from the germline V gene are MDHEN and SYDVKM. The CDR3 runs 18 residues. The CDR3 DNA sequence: TGTGCCAGCAGGCGTAGGACTAGCGGGAGTCTCTCCTACAATGAGCAGTTCTTC. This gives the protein CASRRRTSGSLSYNEQFF.